This section outlines one T cell receptor (beta chain) sequence together with its context. Germline loops: CDR1 SQVTM, CDR2 ANQGSEA. V trimming: 7 bases; J trimming: 2 bases; junction bases outside the gene matches: 10. The CDR3 runs 14 residues. Only in-frame clones appear in the TCRdb table, and some are missing; sequencing was by immunoSEQ multiplex PCR. Of roughly 170,000 clones in the sample, roughly nine tenths were seen once. This entry belongs to a study of blood T cell repertoires in COVID-19. This rearrangement joins TRBV29-1 to TRBJ1-1, with 7 bases identical to TRBD1. The clonotype originates from a man in his 70s with active or convalescent COVID-19. The sample comprised peripheral blood. In nucleotides, the CDR3 is TGCAGCGCATTTCCACAGGGGCGAAACACTGAAGCTTTCTTT. It yields the protein CSAFPQGRNTEAFF.